The 26 T cell receptor beta chains in this list originate from one sample, sequenced in a study of CD8 T cells in ankylosing spondylitis. Overall study results and limits: A TCR beta motif of 8 or 9 highly homologous variants appeared characteristic of ankylosing spondylitis blood.

TCRdb itself ran the 5' RACE reads through MiXCR, one entry per CDR3 protein. Of fewer than 500,000 distinct CDR3 sequences listed, roughly a quarter were seen once; the top ten hold 0.85% to 1%. For these TCRs, the target antigens are not known. Specimen: blood, either unsorted or a sorted T cell fraction (not recorded which). The receptors come from a male donor with ankylosing spondylitis.

The chain joins TRBV5-1 to TRBJ2-7, with TRBD1 matching over 7 bases. Germline V gene lookup returns CDR1 SGHRS and CDR2 YFSETQ. This CDR3 comprises 16 residues. V was pared by 6 bases and J by 2 bases, with 14 bases of the junction left unmatched. CDR3 sequence reads: CASINDSPQGAYEQYF. The CDR3 DNA sequence: TGCGCCAGCATAAACGACTCCCCTCAGGGGGCCTACGAGCAGTACTTC.

The chain recombines TRBV4-2 with TRBJ2-2; perhaps TRBD1 as D (7 bases). The germline gives CDR1 LGHNA, CDR2 YNFKEQ. Between the trimmed V and J ends, which lost 4 bases and 5 bases, there was a span of 20 bases. The CDR3 has 17 amino acids. Written as DNA, the CDR3 is TGTGCCAGCAGCCCCCAGGTTTCAGGGGGGTTTACCGGGGAGCTGTTTTTT. It encodes CASSPQVSGGFTGELFF.

The chain carries TRBV5-1 and TRBJ1-1, with D perhaps TRBD1 (5 bases). Per the germline V gene, CDR1 is SGHRS and CDR2 is YFSETQ. With 5 bases removed from V and 1 base from J, the gap between germline ends came to 9 bases. The CDR3 runs 13 residues. CDR3 region: CASRRGTNTEAFF. CDR3 DNA sequence: TGCGCCAGCAGGCGGGGGACGAACACTGAAGCTTTCTTT.

This clonotype was observed many times. This chain links TRBV7-6 with TRBJ2-2, with unresolved D. Germline V gene sequence: CDR1 SGHVS, CDR2 FNYEAQ. This CDR3 is built from 14 residues. Trimming removed 3 bases from V and 6 bases from J, with 11 bases in between. CDR3 protein: CASSFDLSPGELFF. The CDR3 DNA follows: TGTGCCAGCAGCTTCGACCTAAGTCCCGGGGAGCTGTTTTTT.

This clonotype turned up a few times. J is TRBJ1-1 and V is TRBV29-1, with no clear D. Looked up from germline, CDR1 is SQVTM and CDR2 is ANQGSEA. The germline V and J ends were trimmed by 5 bases and 1 base, with 5 bases remaining between them. CDR3 length: 11 amino acids. The CDR3 region is CSVRKNTEAFF. The CDR3 coding sequence is TGCAGCGTTCGCAAGAACACTGAAGCTTTCTTT.

This clonotype was seen more than once but under ten times. The chain employs TRBV12-3 or TRBV12-4 and TRBJ2-7; D remains unclear. Trimming left V 6 bases short and J 5 bases short, with 14 bases between. This CDR3 comprises 13 residues. CDR3: CASSPAPGHEQYV. CDR3 bases: TGTGCCAGCAGCCCCGCCCCGGGCCACGAGCAGTACGTC.

This clonotype was counted a few times. V usage is TRBV2 and J usage is TRBJ2-5; unclear D gene. Between the trimmed V and J ends, which lost 1 base and 7 bases, there was a span of 10 bases. The V gene's germline CDR1 is SNHLY and CDR2 FYNNEI. This CDR3 spans 13 amino acids. The chain's CDR3 is CASSEVNPGTQYF. The DNA for the CDR3 is TGTGCCAGCAGTGAAGTAAACCCGGGGACCCAGTACTTC.

The gene calls are TRBV20-1 and TRBJ2-7, with TRBD2 matching 7 bases. Looked up from germline, CDR1 is DFQATT and CDR2 is SNEGSKA (reference sequence). V lost 3 bases, J lost 3 bases, and 5 bases stayed unmatched. This CDR3 is 13 amino acids long. CDR3 loop: CSARGGSIYEQYF. The DNA for the CDR3 is TGCAGTGCTAGGGGCGGGAGTATCTACGAGCAGTACTTC.

The chain is built from TRBV6-5 and TRBJ1-1; D perhaps matches TRBD1 (6 bases). This CDR3 has 15 amino acids. The V end was cut by 2 bases, the J end by 1 base, with 11 bases between. Germline loops: CDR1 MNHEY, CDR2 SVGAGI. CDR3 DNA: TGTGCCAGCAGTTACGGCGCAGGGGAGAACACTGAAGCTTTCTTT. It specifies CASSYGAGENTEAFF.

This clonotype is termed medium-sized. V and J are TRBV5-6 and TRBJ2-3, with 9 bases that match TRBD1. The CDR3 runs to 16 residues. The junction had 11 bases not matched to a gene; V was cut back by 4 bases and J by 5 bases. Germline assignment: CDR1 SGHDT and CDR2 YYEEEE. CDR3 DNA sequence: TGTGCCAGCAGCACCCTACAGGGGGCCGGAATAGATACGCAGTATTTT. Protein product: CASSTLQGAGIDTQYF.

The V gene is TRBV11-2, the J gene TRBJ1-4; possibly TRBD1 for D (6 bases). Germline CDR1 and CDR2: SGHAT and FQNNGV. The CDR3 runs 22 residues. V was pared by 0 bases and J by 2 bases, with 28 bases between. CDR3 region: CASSLEGVTGSEHPYTNEKLFF. The CDR3 nucleotides read TGTGCCAGCAGCTTAGAAGGGGTGACAGGTTCTGAGCACCCGTATACTAATGAAAAACTGTTTTTT.

This rearrangement joins TRBV19 to TRBJ1-1, with a tentative D call TRBD1 (6 bases). This CDR3 has 10 residues. The ends were cut back, 8 bases at V and 9 bases at J, with 10 bases in the middle. In germline, CDR1 is LNHDA, CDR2 SQIVND (reference sequence). The CDR3 region has the DNA TGTGCCAGTGGCTGGGGGCAAGCTTTCTTT. This codes for CASGWGQAFF.

The genes are TRBV20-1 and TRBJ2-5; no clear D gene. Germline V lookup: CDR1 DFQATT, CDR2 SNEGSKA (reference sequence). The CDR3 contains 13 residues. V was trimmed by 5 bases and J by 2 bases, leaving 12 bases between them. CDR3 coding DNA: TGCAGTGCTGAACGACAAGGACAAGAGACCCAGTACTTC. Its protein is CSAERQGQETQYF.

The chain carries TRBV7-2 and TRBJ1-1; a weak D match, TRBD1 (5 bases). This CDR3 is 15 amino acids long. The V end was cut by 2 bases, the J end by 4 bases, with 14 bases between. CDR1 is SGHTA and CDR2 is FQGNSA in the germline V gene. Here the CDR3 DNA reads TGTGCCAGCAGCTTACGGGTCTCAGGGTCCACTGAAGCTTTCTTT. Its translation: CASSLRVSGSTEAFF.

The chain couples TRBV18 to TRBJ2-6; tentative D call: TRBD1 (5 bases). CDR3 length: 15 amino acids. Trimming stripped 3 bases from V and 4 bases from J, with 10 bases between. Germline values: CDR1 KGHSH, CDR2 LQKENI. The CDR3 sequence is CASSPAGFGANVLTF. In nucleotides, the CDR3 is TGTGCCAGCTCACCCGCAGGGTTCGGGGCCAACGTCCTGACTTTC.

The rearrangement joins TRBV10-2 to TRBJ2-5; no firm D call. Germline lookup yields CDR1 WSHSY and CDR2 SAAADI. The CDR3 loop spans 14 amino acids. V was shortened by 3 bases and J by 2 bases, with 10 bases between the two germline ends. The chain's CDR3 is CASSDQKGQETQYF. The CDR3, as DNA: TGCGCCAGCAGTGACCAGAAAGGGCAAGAGACCCAGTACTTC.

J is TRBJ2-1 and V is TRBV5-1; unclear D gene. Deletions cut 4 bases from V and 3 bases from J, with 8 bases between. Germline values: CDR1 SGHRS, CDR2 YFSETQ. CDR3 length: 13 residues. CDR3 bases: TGCGCCAGCAGCCCCGGGTTCTACAATGAGCAGTTCTTC. As protein: CASSPGFYNEQFF.

This clonotype was seen more than once but under ten times. The gene calls are TRBV3-1 and TRBJ2-1, with D possibly being TRBD2 (6 bases). The CDR3 length is 14 residues. Trimming shortened V by 5 bases and J by 7 bases, and 15 bases separated the two germline ends. Per germline, CDR1 LGHDT and CDR2 YNNKEL (reference sequence). The CDR3 protein is CASSVRDWENEQFF. The CDR3 DNA reads as TGTGCCAGCAGCGTCCGGGACTGGGAGAATGAGCAGTTCTTC.

This clonotype appeared a few times. This rearrangement joins TRBV5-1 to TRBJ2-1, with D perhaps matching TRBD2 (6 bases). The V end lost 0 bases, the J end lost 3 bases, and 13 bases lay between the germline ends. CDR1 and CDR2 from the germline V gene are SGHRS and YFSETQ. This CDR3 is 16 amino acids long. The CDR3 DNA reads as TGCGCCAGCAGCTTGGCCGCGGGACCAATCTACAATGAGCAGTTCTTC. Amino acids: CASSLAAGPIYNEQFF.

This clonotype was seen many times. One junction end does not reproduce the germline sequence, and a read error may be involved. This chain joins TRBV5-1 and TRBJ1-4; D call uncertain. In germline, CDR1 is SGHRS, CDR2 YFSETQ. The CDR3 totals 14 residues. The CDR3 DNA reads TGTGCCAGCAGCTTAGCCGGGGCTAATGAAAAACTGTTTTTT. This translates into CASSLAGANEKLFF.

With respect to this clonotype: One junction end disagrees with the germline gene, perhaps due to a read error. The chain uses TRBV12-3 or TRBV12-4 and TRBJ1-1; the D gene is possibly TRBD1 (5 bases). This CDR3 region has 11 residues. The CDR3 DNA reads TGTCCCAGCAGCCCGGGGGTTGAAGCTTTCTTT. Translation gives CPSSPGVEAFF.

The J gene is TRBJ2-1, the V gene TRBV7-8; 9 bases fit TRBD2. The CDR3 consists of 16 residues. The germline gives CDR1 SGHVS, CDR2 FQNEAQ. With 7 bases clipped from V and 3 bases from J, the junction kept 10 bases outside the gene matches. The CDR3 DNA reads TGTGCCAGCACCGGCCCGGCGGGAGGGGTCTACAATGAGCAGTTCTTC. This sequence encodes CASTGPAGGVYNEQFF.

The chain uses TRBV30 and TRBJ2-1, with D uncertain. V dropped 0 bases and J dropped 0 bases, with 9 bases sitting between them. The CDR3 has 15 residues. CDR1 and CDR2 (germline): GTSNPN, SVGIG (reference sequence). In DNA form, the CDR3 reads TGTGCCTGGAGTGTTACGAGAGACTCCTACAATGAGCAGTTCTTC. This encodes CAWSVTRDSYNEQFF.

The rearrangement uses TRBV10-2 and TRBJ1-2; D is perhaps TRBD1 (6 bases). The length of the CDR3 is 15 residues. The germline V gene has CDR1 WSHSY and CDR2 SAAADI. V lost 6 bases and J 7 bases, leaving 21 bases between the germline ends. The CDR3 loop reads CASRETGFWAGGYTF. The CDR3 coding sequence is TGCGCCAGCAGGGAGACAGGCTTCTGGGCGGGTGGCTACACCTTC.

This chain links TRBV12-3 or TRBV12-4 with TRBJ2-3, with unresolved D. The CDR3 totals 15 residues. With 1 base removed from V and 4 bases from J, the gap between germline ends came to 12 bases. The CDR3 DNA reads TGTGCCAGCAGTTTAGATGGCGTAGTCTCAGATACGCAGTATTTT. Translating it yields CASSLDGVVSDTQYF.

This chain joins TRBV12-3 or TRBV12-4 and TRBJ2-3, with 10 bases aligning to TRBD2. The CDR3 has 15 amino acids. V trimming: 2 bases; J trimming: 3 bases; junction bases outside the gene matches: 2. CDR3 DNA sequence: TGTGCCAGCAGTTTATCTAGCGGGAGAACAGATACGCAGTATTTT. This gives the protein CASSLSSGRTDTQYF.